The source of this T cell receptor (beta chain) is a study of T cell responses to AZD1222 COVID-19 vaccine. A remark on this clone: The antigen is undetermined.

General study findings and limits: Sampling captured repertoires only after the peak T cell response. Reportedly, nearly half the spike-specific TCRs target unmutated variant regions. Donor demographics were predominantly white British with a female majority; clonal diversity may be underestimated.

The CDR3 loop spans 16 amino acids. Looked up from germline, CDR1 is MRHNA and CDR2 is SNTAGT. J gave up 1 base and V 6 bases, and 9 bases lay outside the gene matches. Profiled with immunoSEQ multiplex PCR; TCRdb holds only in-frame clones, not every one. The table has 90,000 to 120,000 clones, around nine tenths seen once. The rearrangement uses TRBV6-4 and TRBJ2-1; 7 bases fit TRBD2. The sequences come from peripheral blood, collected on day 0 of AZD1222 vaccination. The receptor's source is an adult in good health. This CDR3 is CASSPTGAGSYNEQFF. The CDR3 DNA reads as TGTGCCAGCAGCCCCACCGGAGCGGGGTCCTACAATGAGCAGTTCTTC.